Presented here are 6 T cell receptor beta chains from one specimen sequenced in a study of T cell responses to AZD1222 COVID-19 vaccine. The repertoire was sequenced with immunoSEQ multiplex PCR; TCRdb's copy has only in-frame clones and lacks some. The sample yields just over 150,000 clones, approximately 90% seen once. Specimen: peripheral blood, collected after recovery from COVID-19. Receptors originate from an adult who had recovered from COVID-19.

J is TRBJ2-7 and V is TRBV27, with a possible D match to TRBD1 (6 bases). The CDR3 loop spans 14 amino acids. V lost 3 bases to trimming and J lost 2 bases, with 11 bases between them. Per germline, CDR1 MNHEY and CDR2 SMNVEV (reference sequence). The DNA of the CDR3 is TGTGCCAGCAGTTTTGTTCGGACAGCCTACGAGCAGTACTTC. Translated, it gives CASSFVRTAYEQYF.

This clone turned up a few times. The J gene is TRBJ2-7, the V gene TRBV7-3; TRBD1 might be the D (6 bases). The germline V and J ends were trimmed by 5 bases and 2 bases, with 16 bases remaining between them. CDR3 length: 15 amino acids. Looked up from germline, CDR1 is SGHTA and CDR2 is FQGTGA. The CDR3 protein is CASSLGGQPPYEQYF. The CDR3 nucleotides are TGTGCCAGCAGCCTTGGGGGCCAACCTCCCTACGAGCAGTACTTC.

The rearrangement joins TRBV6-5 to TRBJ2-3; 9 bases line up with TRBD1. Per germline, CDR1 MNHEY and CDR2 SVGAGI. The junction had 4 bases not matched to a gene; V was cut back by 6 bases and J by 3 bases. The CDR3 has 14 residues. CDR3 sequence reads: CASRDRGRTDTQYF. CDR3 DNA sequence: TGTGCCAGCAGGGACAGGGGAAGGACAGATACGCAGTATTTT.

The chain recombines TRBV6-5 with TRBJ1-1; 8 bases are shared with TRBD1. CDR3 length: 14 residues. Germline CDR1 is MNHEY and CDR2 is SVGAGI. Losses at the gene ends were 6 bases for V and 5 bases for J; bases not matched to a gene: 8. CDR3 in DNA: TGTGCCAGCAGCATCGGACAGGGAAAGACTGAAGCTTTCTTT. Translation gives CASSIGQGKTEAFF.

This clone was observed a handful of times. The chain has TRBV6-5 and TRBJ1-2; TRBD1 is a possible D gene (6 bases). The CDR3 totals 14 residues. Germline CDR1 MNHEY, CDR2 SVGAGI. V was pared by 1 base and J by 5 bases, with 11 bases between. The CDR3 here is CASSYYGQTYGYTF. The CDR3 DNA reads TGTGCCAGCAGTTACTATGGACAGACTTATGGCTACACCTTC.

This clone appeared a few times. The chain carries TRBV7-2 and TRBJ1-6; D remains unclear. The germline gives CDR1 SGHTA, CDR2 FQGNSA. V was pared by 3 bases and J by 3 bases, with 12 bases between. There are 16 residues in the CDR3. The CDR3 bases are TGTGCCAGCAGCTTCCCCAGCCGAATCTATAATTCACCCCTCCACTTT. Translating gives CASSFPSRIYNSPLHF.